A selection of T cell receptor beta chains follows, all from one sample in a study of T-cell reconstitution after alpha-beta-depleted transplantation in children. TCRdb analysed the PCR reads with MiXCR anew, one entry per CDR3 protein. There are around 800,000 distinct CDR3 sequences in the sample; under 20% occur only once, and approximately 5% lies in the top ten. This specimen was PBMCs, mostly from graft donor cells, taken 360 days after TCRalphabeta/CD19-depleted stem cell transplant. Receptor source: a male patient younger than 18 who had a stem cell transplant for acute lymphoblastic leukemia, so the T cells may come from the graft donor. The CDR3 runs from the conserved cysteine through the conserved F or W. D genes are given only for firm matches. The size of a clone is reported for some rows only, either as once, few or many, or as a class for expanded clones.

V gene	D gene	J gene	clone size	CDR3 protein	CDR3 DNA
TRBV10-3	-	TRBJ2-7	few	CAISEVHSYEQYF	TGTGCCATCAGTGAGGTCCACTCCTACGAGCAGTACTTC
TRBV7-2	-	TRBJ2-1	-	CASSPIGGGIYEQFF	TGTGCCAGCAGCCCCATCGGAGGAGGTATTTATGAGCAGTTCTTC
TRBV11-2	-	TRBJ2-7	-	CASSFWDTTSYEQYF	TGTGCCAGCAGCTTCTGGGACACAACCTCCTACGAGCAGTACTTC
TRBV11-3	TRBD2	TRBJ2-1	-	CASSYSSGTYNEQFF	TGTGCCAGCAGCTACTCTAGCGGAACCTACAATGAGCAGTTCTTC
TRBV29-1	-	TRBJ1-1	-	CSVTGNTEAFF	TGCAGCGTGACAGGGAACACTGAAGCTTTCTTT
TRBV7-6	TRBD2	TRBJ2-1	-	CASSPEAGVYNEQFF	TGTGCCAGCAGCCCAGAGGCGGGAGTCTACAATGAGCAGTTCTTC
TRBV20-1	TRBD2	TRBJ2-1	few	CSASSTRLAPTYNEQFF	TGCAGTGCTAGTTCAACTCGACTAGCGCCGACCTACAATGAGCAGTTCTTC
TRBV12-3/TRBV12-4	-	TRBJ2-1	-	CASSLGGEFNEQFF	TGTGCCAGCAGTTTAGGTGGAGAGTTCAATGAGCAGTTCTTC
TRBV6-4	-	TRBJ1-6	few	CASSTAGAANSPLHF	TGTGCCAGCTCAACAGCTGGAGCCGCGAATTCACCCCTCCACTTT
TRBV12-3/TRBV12-4	-	TRBJ2-7	-	CASSPSIGGGVEQYF	TGTGCCAGCAGCCCTAGTATAGGTGGAGGTGTAGAGCAGTACTTC
TRBV20-1	TRBD2	TRBJ2-7	many	CSASSGTAYEQYF	TGCAGTGCCTCCAGCGGGACCGCCTACGAGCAGTACTTC
TRBV7-3	-	TRBJ2-7	many	CASSLVSGGHYEQYF	TGTGCCAGCAGCTTAGTTTCCGGGGGGCACTACGAGCAGTACTTC
TRBV21-1	-	TRBJ2-1	-	CASSAGQGAQNEQFF	TGTGCCAGCAGCGCGGGACAGGGGGCGCAGAATGAGCAGTTCTTC
TRBV28	TRBD1	TRBJ2-7	few	CASSFPWGQGLHEQYF	TGTGCCAGCAGTTTCCCGTGGGGACAGGGTCTCCACGAGCAGTACTTC
TRBV7-3	-	TRBJ2-7	-	CASSLSGYDEQYF	TGTGCCAGCAGCTTAAGCGGCTACGACGAGCAGTACTTC
TRBV5-1	-	TRBJ2-7	-	CASSLYPTESDLSYEQYF	TGCGCCAGCAGCTTGTACCCTACGGAAAGCGACCTTTCCTACGAGCAGTACTTC
TRBV28	TRBD2	TRBJ2-3	few	CASSLGLAGGSTDTQYF	TGTGCCAGCAGTCTAGGACTAGCGGGAGGGTCCACAGATACGCAGTATTTT
TRBV24-1	TRBD1	TRBJ1-2	few	CATSGQGSGYTF	TGTGCCACCAGTGGACAGGGTAGTGGCTACACCTTC
TRBV28	TRBD2	TRBJ2-5	many	CASSLGQTGGETQYF	TGTGCCAGCAGTTTAGGGCAGACGGGGGGAGAGACCCAGTACTTC
TRBV20-1	TRBD1	TRBJ2-3	few	CSARDGQGDMTDTQYF	TGCAGTGCTAGAGATGGGCAGGGGGATATGACAGATACGCAGTATTTT
TRBV6-5	-	TRBJ1-5	few	CASSYSWPDQPQHF	TGTGCCAGCAGTTACTCTTGGCCAGATCAGCCCCAGCATTTT
TRBV10-3	-	TRBJ1-1	-	CAISGQGLNTEAFF	TGTGCCATCAGCGGGCAGGGCCTGAACACTGAAGCTTTCTTT
TRBV27	TRBD2	TRBJ2-2	-	CASSLGVLAGSDTGELFF	TGTGCCAGCAGTTTAGGAGTACTAGCGGGCAGTGACACCGGGGAGCTGTTTTTT
TRBV11-1	-	TRBJ2-3	-	CASSFGAASTDTQYF	TGTGCCAGCAGCTTCGGAGCGGCCAGCACAGATACGCAGTATTTT
TRBV4-1	-	TRBJ2-5	few	CASSPIGGQETQYF	TGCGCCAGCAGCCCAATCGGCGGGCAAGAGACCCAGTACTTC
TRBV7-4	TRBD1	TRBJ1-5	-	CASSPPAIDTGTGARNQPQHF	TGTGCCAGCAGCCCTCCTGCGATAGATACCGGGACAGGGGCACGAAATCAGCCCCAGCATTTT
TRBV2	TRBD2	TRBJ2-1	-	CASRRLAAEVNEQFF	TGTGCCAGCAGGCGACTAGCGGCCGAGGTCAATGAGCAGTTCTTC
TRBV5-1	TRBD1	TRBJ2-6	few	CASSPDGTGGAGANVLTF	TGCGCCAGCAGCCCTGATGGGACAGGGGGCGCCGGGGCCAACGTCCTGACTTTC
TRBV11-2	TRBD2	TRBJ2-3	-	CASSLKREVTRTDTQYF	TGTGCCAGCAGCTTAAAGCGGGAGGTTACACGCACAGATACGCAGTATTTT
TRBV10-3	TRBD2	TRBJ2-7	-	CAISEFLAENEQYF	TGTGCCATCAGTGAGTTCCTAGCGGAGAACGAGCAGTACTTC
TRBV4-1	TRBD1	TRBJ2-7	few	CASSHPVGDRGYEQYF	TGCGCCAGCAGCCACCCTGTAGGGGACAGGGGATACGAGCAGTACTTC
TRBV20-1	-	TRBJ2-7	-	CSARKTGLLGEQYF	TGCAGTGCTCGTAAAACAGGGTTGTTGGGCGAGCAGTACTTC
TRBV12-3/TRBV12-4	-	TRBJ2-7	many	CASSPSLDYEQYF	TGTGCCAGCAGCCCTTCCCTCGACTACGAGCAGTACTTC
TRBV20-1	TRBD1	TRBJ2-1	many	CSARGTGSAQFF	TGCAGTGCTAGGGGGACAGGGTCGGCGCAGTTCTTC
TRBV12-3/TRBV12-4	TRBD2	TRBJ2-2	-	CASSFGLAGADGELFF	TGTGCCAGCAGTTTTGGGCTAGCGGGAGCCGACGGGGAGCTGTTTTTT
TRBV7-9	-	TRBJ2-1	-	CASSLDPGFYNEQFF	TGTGCCAGCAGCTTAGACCCAGGTTTCTACAATGAGCAGTTCTTC